This T cell receptor (beta chain) comes out of a study of patients and donors after allogeneic stem cell transplantation (dated by TCRdb to 2019 to 2021). The table lists this clonotype with a few counts. What this receptor recognizes is not known. The sample holds no much larger clone one base away, and base qualities are not on file. The protocol used for the library was RT-PCR. TCRdb names NextSeq 550 as the instrument used. TCRdb itself trimmed the public reads at Q25 with fastp, ran MiXCR and retained productive beta chains. One record per CDR3 amino acid sequence lists the most common genes and DNA. The sample contains about 150,000 distinct CDR3 sequences, 30% to 45% of them found a single time. The ten most abundant clones make up 40% to 55% of the sample. Sample: blood, either unsorted or a sorted T cell fraction (not recorded which). This clonotype was obtained from a human donor who was either an allogeneic HSCT recipient or a stem cell or donor lymphocyte infusion donor (not recorded which). It is not recorded whose cells these are; they may come from a transplant donor.

The nucleotide sequence reads as follows: TGTGCCAGCAGCCACAGGGGCAATGAGCAGTTCTTC. Its protein reads: CASSHRGNEQFF. The sequence joins TRBV3-1 to TRBJ2-1, and the D gene may be TRBD1, 6 bases matching. The junction carries 6 bases between V and J, which are trimmed by 3 bases and 6 bases respectively. From its cysteine to its phenylalanine, the CDR3 spans 12 amino acids. Of the read, only the CDR3 DNA is kept; its 36 bases are in frame from base 1. Based on the germline V gene (reference sequence), the CDR1 and CDR2 sequences are LGHDT and YNNKEL.